These 20 T cell receptor beta chains share one sample of origin, sequenced in a study of PD-1 blockade in classical Hodgkin lymphoma. Time point described: cycle 4 day 1 (C4D1), after 6 weeks of nivolumab. Every one of the patients relapsed after autologous stem cell transplantation (brentuximab vedotin exposure was variable). Profiled with immunoSEQ multiplex PCR; TCRdb holds only in-frame clones, not every one. In the table there are some 48,000 clones, 70% to 80% of which are singletons. The sequenced sample was peripheral blood mononuclear cells (PBMCs), obtained before the fourth cycle of nivolumab. The receptors come from a human donor with classical Hodgkin lymphoma.

The rearrangement uses TRBV19 and TRBJ1-5; D ambiguous. V lost 10 bases and J lost 5, with 15 bases in between. Germline CDR1 reads LNHDA; CDR2 reads SQIVND (reference sequence). This CDR3 is 13 amino acids long. As DNA, the CDR3 is TGTGCCACGTTCCCAGGTGCAGATCAGCCCCAGCATTTT. Residues: CATFPGADQPQHF.

The genes are TRBV5-4 and TRBJ2-7; the D gene could be TRBD1 or TRBD2 (5 bases each). Trimming took 4 bases from V and 6 from J, leaving 20 bases between them. This CDR3 region has 15 residues. Germline V gives CDR1 SGHNT, CDR2 YYREEE (reference sequence). In DNA, the CDR3 is TGTGCCAGCAGCGACAGATCCGGGGACCTCGGCGAGCAGTACTTC. It encodes CASSDRSGDLGEQYF.

This rearrangement joins TRBV30 to TRBJ1-1; 7 nucleotides agree with TRBD1. Germline CDR1 reads GTSNPN; CDR2 reads SVGIG (reference sequence). Losses at the gene ends were 4 bases for V and 1 base for J; bases not matched to a gene: 9. This CDR3 contains 15 residues. Here the CDR3 reads CAWINKGTENTEAFF. The CDR3 DNA reads TGTGCCTGGATAAACAAAGGGACAGAGAACACTGAAGCTTTCTTT. The full variable domain, its missing parts supplied by reference TRBV30 and TRBJ1-1, is SQTIHQWPATLVQPVGSPLSLECTVEGTSNPNLYWYRQAAGRGLQLLFYSVGIGQISSEVPQNLSASRPQDRQFILSSKKLLLSDSGFYLCAWINKGTENTEAFFGQGTRLTVV.

CDR3 sequence: CASSEGLLNTEAFF. The CDR3 DNA is TGTGCCAGCAGTGAAGGTCTCTTGAACACTGAAGCTTTCTTT. The chain uses TRBV6-1 and TRBJ1-1; D not resolved. Germline V CDR1 and CDR2: MNHNS, SASEGT. This CDR3 has 14 residues. V was cut by 1 base and J by 0 bases, with 6 bases left in between.

The table lists this clone with a count of one. The rearrangement uses TRBV10-3 and TRBJ2-6; a possible D gene is TRBD2 (6 bases). The CDR3 has 16 residues. Trimming shortened V by 0 bases and J by 0 bases, and 6 bases separated the two germline ends. The germline gives CDR1 ENHRY, CDR2 SYGVKD. This CDR3 reads CAISESAGSGANVLTF. The CDR3, as DNA: TGTGCCATCAGTGAGTCAGCGGGCTCTGGGGCCAACGTCCTGACTTTC.

The V call is TRBV6-5, the J call TRBJ2-3, with D hard to call. The V and J ends lost 5 bases and 4 bases respectively, with 10 bases between them. This CDR3 has 13 residues. CDR1 and CDR2 (germline): MNHEY, SVGAGI. The CDR3, as DNA: TGTGCCAGCAGTGTTCGTGTAGCAGATACGCAGTATTTT. It specifies CASSVRVADTQYF.

The J gene is TRBJ2-2, the V gene TRBV28; no reliable D call. V gave up 3 bases and J gave up 1 base, with 3 bases separating them. Per germline, CDR1 MDHEN and CDR2 SYDVKM. This CDR3 contains 13 residues. The CDR3 bases are TGTGCCAGCAGTTTGCTGAACACCGGGGAGCTGTTTTTT. This sequence encodes CASSLLNTGELFF. The entire variable domain, with the rest obtained from reference TRBV28 and TRBJ2-2, is as follows: DVKVTQSSRYLVKRTGEKVFLECVQDMDHENMFWYRQDPGLGLRLIYFSYDVKMKEKGDIPEGYSVSREKKERFSLILESASTNQTSMYLCASSLLNTGELFFGEGSRLTVL.

This chain uses TRBV9 with TRBJ2-7; TRBD1 is a possible D gene (6 bases). Germline V gene lookup returns CDR1 SGDLS and CDR2 YYNGEE. The CDR3 has 16 residues. The germline V and J ends were trimmed by 2 bases and 0 bases, with 15 bases remaining between them. CDR3 nucleotides: TGTGCCAGCAGCGTCCTTACCGGGGACACCTCCTACGAGCAGTACTTC. The encoded protein is CASSVLTGDTSYEQYF.

This clone was counted a few times. The chain joins TRBV7-6 to TRBJ2-5; 9 bases agree with TRBD2. The CDR3 is 19 residues long. Germline V gene data show CDR1 as SGHVS and CDR2 as FNYEAQ. With V trimmed by 3 bases and J by 2 bases, 16 bases remained unmatched. CDR3 DNA: TGTGCCAGCAGCTTGATGTTGGCGGGGGGGTTTGGAGGGCAAGAGACCCAGTACTTC. This translates into CASSLMLAGGFGGQETQYF.

V usage is TRBV10-1 and J usage is TRBJ2-7; D remains unclear. The CDR3 loop spans 12 amino acids. Germline V lookup: CDR1 WNHNN, CDR2 SYGVQD (reference sequence). Trimming removed 3 bases at V and 4 bases at J, with 7 bases between. CDR3: CASSEAGYEQYF. CDR3 DNA: TGCGCCAGCAGTGAAGCCGGGTACGAGCAGTACTTC.

The V and J genes are TRBV27 and TRBJ1-2; D not certain. CDR1 MNHEY and CDR2 SMNVEV come from the germline V gene (reference sequence). Trimming removed 4 bases at V and 4 bases at J, with 13 bases between. The CDR3 runs to 14 residues. The CDR3 sequence: CASSSSPGVYGYTF. The CDR3 coding sequence is TGTGCCAGCAGTTCTTCCCCCGGGGTCTATGGCTACACCTTC.

This chain links TRBV27 with TRBJ1-6; D gene ambiguous. CDR3 length: 17 residues. Germline V lookup: CDR1 MNHEY, CDR2 SMNVEV (reference sequence). Trimming cost V 8 bases and J 3 bases, with 20 bases left between them. In DNA form, the CDR3 reads TGTGCCAGCCTTAGGTCGGCAGCAGACCTCTATAATTCACCCCTCCACTTT. As protein: CASLRSAADLYNSPLHF.

This sequence joins TRBV15 and TRBJ1-2; the D is unclear. CDR1 is LNHNV, CDR2 YYDKDF, per germline (reference sequence). V was pared by 0 bases and J by 4 bases, with 9 bases between. The CDR3 runs 14 residues. CDR3 protein: CATSRDLESYGYTF. CDR3 bases: TGTGCCACCAGCAGAGATCTAGAGTCCTATGGCTACACCTTC. Full variable domain (remainder filled in from reference TRBV15 and TRBJ1-2): DAMVIQNPRYQVTQFGKPVTLSCSQTLNHNVMYWYQQKSSQAPKLLFHYYDKDFNNEADTPDNFQSRRPNTSFCFLDIRSPGLGDTAMYLCATSRDLESYGYTFGSGTRLTVV.

The chain combines TRBV6-1 with TRBJ2-5; possible D gene TRBD2, 5 bases. CDR1 and CDR2 (germline): MNHNS, SASEGT. This CDR3 is built from 17 residues. The ends were cut back, 1 base at V and 5 bases at J, with 20 bases in the middle. In DNA form, the CDR3 reads TGTGCCAGCAGTGAAGTTGGGAGTGCGGTTCGAGGGGAGACCCAGTACTTC. Translated, it gives CASSEVGSAVRGETQYF.

The DNA for the CDR3 is TGTGCCAGCTCAAAGGCGTATGGTAGGGGCGGAGTTAATGAAAAACTGTTTTTT. It specifies CASSKAYGRGGVNEKLFF. The rearrangement uses TRBV18 and TRBJ1-4, with D possibly matching TRBD1 (5 bases). The CDR3 totals 18 residues. Germline loops: CDR1 KGHSH, CDR2 LQKENI. V lost 5 bases and J 4 bases, leaving 23 bases between the germline ends.

This chain links TRBV4-1 with TRBJ2-4; maybe TRBD2 (5 bases). The germline V and J ends were trimmed by 1 base and 7 bases, with 11 bases remaining between them. This CDR3 spans 14 amino acids. Germline V gives CDR1 MGHRA, CDR2 YSYEKL. CDR3 bases: TGCGCCAGCAGCCAAGGTGATGCTAGCAACATTCAGTACTTC. It encodes CASSQGDASNIQYF.

The chain couples TRBV11-2 to TRBJ1-1; D remains unclear. Germline V gives CDR1 SGHAT, CDR2 FQNNGV. CDR3 length: 17 amino acids. V was clipped by 5 bases and J by 4 bases, with 23 bases between them. Here the CDR3 reads CASSDWTARLGVTEAFF. DNA of the CDR3: TGTGCCAGCAGCGACTGGACGGCCCGGTTAGGAGTCACTGAAGCTTTCTTT.

V and J are TRBV7-9 and TRBJ1-2; D is unresolved. This CDR3 has 15 residues. Trimming left V 1 base short and J 2 bases short, with 11 bases between. The V gene's germline CDR1 is SEHNR and CDR2 FQNEAQ (reference sequence). The CDR3 is CASSLDRGQNYGYTF. The CDR3 nucleotides are TGTGCCAGCAGCTTAGATAGAGGGCAGAACTATGGCTACACCTTC.

The rearrangement links TRBV28 to TRBJ1-2; D gene uncertain. CDR1 is MDHEN, CDR2 SYDVKM, per germline. V was pared by 2 bases and J by 2 bases, with 9 bases between. This CDR3 contains 14 residues. CDR3 in DNA: TGTGCCAGCAGTTTAGAGCAGGAAAACTATGGCTACACCTTC. Residues: CASSLEQENYGYTF.

This chain joins TRBV4-2 and TRBJ2-1, with 7 nucleotides matching TRBD2. V lost 0 bases and J lost 3; bases outside the gene matches: 2. The CDR3 runs 15 residues. CDR1 LGHNA and CDR2 YNFKEQ come from the germline V gene. CDR3 nucleotide sequence: TGTGCCAGCAGCCAAGAGTCTAGCGGCTACAATGAGCAGTTCTTC. Protein sequence: CASSQESSGYNEQFF.